This T cell receptor (beta chain) is drawn from a study of glioma-infiltrating T cells after dendritic cell vaccination. About the research overall: Patients received autologous tumor lysate-pulsed dendritic cell vaccination between about 2003 and 2012.

Up to about 2 ug genomic DNA was used for TCRB CDR3 amplification. TCRdb's copy holds only in-frame clones and misses some; the assay was immunoSEQ multiplex PCR. Counted here are 90,000 to 95,000 clones, 80% to 90% occurring once; the ten biggest clones make up 2% to 2.5%. The CDR3 length is 13 residues. Germline CDR1 is MNHEY and CDR2 is SMNVEV (reference sequence). V shed 7 bases, J shed 6 bases, and the junction held 6 bases outside the gene matches. Time point given: after dendritic cell vaccination, including at tumor progression/relapse. Before vaccination, two weeks after the third vaccination, and at progression, PBMC were collected.

The gene calls are TRBV27 and TRBJ2-1, with TRBD1 matching over 7 bases. Sequenced material: blood, taken after dendritic cell vaccination. This TCR was recovered from a human donor with glioblastoma. The CDR3 here is CASTGTDLNEQFF. In nucleotides, the CDR3 is TGTGCCAGCACTGGGACAGATCTCAATGAGCAGTTCTTC.